Included here is one TCR beta chain sequence, with context. The antigen it binds to is not known. No base quality information exists; no much larger clone differs at one position. Between the V and J ends, shortened by 7 bases and 1 base respectively, the junction contains 12 bases. Spanning cysteine to phenylalanine, the CDR3 consists of 14 amino acids. The DNA shown is the 42-base CDR3, in frame from base 1. CDR1 and CDR2, looked up from the germline V gene, are MNHEY and SVGEGT. The data are from a study of CD8 T cells in Susac syndrome (dated by TCRdb to about 2019). With regard to the full study: The study used repertoire sequencing to test whether antigen drove CD8+ T cell activation and differentiation in Susac syndrome.

RNA was extracted using the RNeasy kit, and about 0.45 to 1 ug of the RNA was reverse transcribed with random hexamers. The immunoSEQ multiplex PCR assay, which covers 54 Vbeta and 13 Jbeta segments, was used to amplify TCR beta CDR3 regions. Bias from PCR amplification was corrected by using a synthetic template baseline for primer optimization and for computational correction. The study's own analysis went as follows. Reads were annotated to V, D and J genes according to IMGT and were analyzed with immunoSEQ Analyzer, with only productive sequences retained. Clonality was computed as one minus Shannon entropy normalized by log2 of the number of productive unique sequences. Public and private clones were assessed among the 100 most prevalent clones of each patient and control. Susac-specific clones were defined as absent from healthy and MS cohorts, around 1,000 published viral clones and other ImmuneACCESS disease sequences. TCRdb reprocessing: public reads trimmed at Q25 with fastp, clones called with MiXCR, in-frame beta chains kept. Every distinct CDR3 protein forms one entry, paired with its most common genes and DNA. The V and J calls follow TCRdb's processing rather than the paper's. The sample table records 150,000 or so distinct CDR3 sequences; approximately 93% of these occur just once. The ten top clones hold about 0.1% of the sample.

Peripheral blood CD8+ and CD4+ T cells from healthy donors, Susac syndrome patients and multiple sclerosis patients were profiled using high-throughput TCR beta sequencing. Multiple sclerosis controls were treatment-naive patients with stable or active relapsing-remitting disease fulfilling revised McDonald criteria. CD8+ TEMRA cells were enriched by FACS, while bulk CD8+ and CD4+ T cells were purified by magnetic negative isolation. Blood was drawn into EDTA tubes, processed within 24 hours, and PBMCs were isolated by density gradient centrifugation. PBMCs intended for TCR sequencing were frozen in liquid nitrogen and were later thawed in a 37 degrees C water bath. The sorted or isolated CD4+, CD8+ and CD8+ TEMRA cells reached a purity of at least 90%. What the study reported, not specific to this receptor: The TCR sequencing and HLA analysis was acknowledged to have included a relatively small number of individuals.

The receptor's source is a human donor with multiple sclerosis. The chain couples TRBV6-2 or TRBV6-3 to TRBJ2-3, with the D gene call left open. The specimen sequenced was CD4+ T cells from PBMCs. The DNA reads as follows: TGTGCCAGCATGAACGGTTGGGGCACAGATACGCAGTATTTT. The translation is CASMNGWGTDTQYF.